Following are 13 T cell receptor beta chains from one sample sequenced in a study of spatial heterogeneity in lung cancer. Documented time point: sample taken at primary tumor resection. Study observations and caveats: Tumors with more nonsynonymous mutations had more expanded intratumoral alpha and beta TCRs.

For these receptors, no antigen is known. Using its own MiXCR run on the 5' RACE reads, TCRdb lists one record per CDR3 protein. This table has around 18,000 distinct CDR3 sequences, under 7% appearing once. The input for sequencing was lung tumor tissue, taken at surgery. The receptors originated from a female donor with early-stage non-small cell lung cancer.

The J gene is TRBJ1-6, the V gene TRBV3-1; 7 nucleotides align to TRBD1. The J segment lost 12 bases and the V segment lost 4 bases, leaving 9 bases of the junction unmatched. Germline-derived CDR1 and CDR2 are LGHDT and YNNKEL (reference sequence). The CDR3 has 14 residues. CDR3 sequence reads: CASSRDSQLRPLHF. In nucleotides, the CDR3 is TGTGCCAGCAGCCGGGACAGCCAATTACGACCCCTCCACTTT.

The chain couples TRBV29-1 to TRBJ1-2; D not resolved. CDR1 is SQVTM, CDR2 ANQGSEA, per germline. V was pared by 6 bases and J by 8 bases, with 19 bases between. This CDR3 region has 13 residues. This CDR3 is CSVHLLGYVGYTF. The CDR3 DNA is TGCAGCGTCCATTTGCTTGGGTACGTCGGCTACACCTTC.

The CDR3 DNA is TGCAGTGCTAGTGTTAGCGGCACAGATACGCAGTATTTT. It yields the protein CSASVSGTDTQYF. This chain uses TRBV20-1 with TRBJ2-3, with D possibly TRBD2 on 5 matching bases. The CDR3 runs to 13 residues. The V and J ends lost 3 bases and 1 base respectively, with 8 bases between them. Germline V gene sequence: CDR1 DFQATT, CDR2 SNEGSKA (reference sequence).

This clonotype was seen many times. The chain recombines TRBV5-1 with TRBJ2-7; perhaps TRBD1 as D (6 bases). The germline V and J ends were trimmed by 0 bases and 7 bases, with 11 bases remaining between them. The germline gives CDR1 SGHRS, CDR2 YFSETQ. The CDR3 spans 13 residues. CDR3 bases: TGCGCCAGCAGCTTGGTGGGTCAGGGGGAGCAGTACTTC. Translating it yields CASSLVGQGEQYF.

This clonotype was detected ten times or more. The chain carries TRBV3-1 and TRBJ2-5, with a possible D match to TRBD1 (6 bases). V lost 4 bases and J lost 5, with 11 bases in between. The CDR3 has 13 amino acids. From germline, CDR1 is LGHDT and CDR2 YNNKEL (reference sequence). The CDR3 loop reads CASSRYRAETQYF. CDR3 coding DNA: TGTGCCAGCAGCCGATACAGGGCCGAGACCCAGTACTTC.

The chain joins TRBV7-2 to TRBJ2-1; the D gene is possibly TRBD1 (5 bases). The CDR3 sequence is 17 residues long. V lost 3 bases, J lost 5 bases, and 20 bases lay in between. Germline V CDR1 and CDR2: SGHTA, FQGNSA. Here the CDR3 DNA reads TGTGCCAGCAGCTTCCACTCTACAGGATACGTCCACAATGAGCAGTTCTTC. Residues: CASSFHSTGYVHNEQFF.

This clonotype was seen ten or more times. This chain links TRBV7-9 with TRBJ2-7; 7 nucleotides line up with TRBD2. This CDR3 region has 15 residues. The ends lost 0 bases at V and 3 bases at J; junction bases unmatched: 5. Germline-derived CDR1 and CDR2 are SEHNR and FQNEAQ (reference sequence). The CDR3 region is CASSLAGGRVYEQYF. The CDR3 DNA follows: TGTGCCAGCAGCTTAGCCGGCGGGAGAGTCTACGAGCAGTACTTC.

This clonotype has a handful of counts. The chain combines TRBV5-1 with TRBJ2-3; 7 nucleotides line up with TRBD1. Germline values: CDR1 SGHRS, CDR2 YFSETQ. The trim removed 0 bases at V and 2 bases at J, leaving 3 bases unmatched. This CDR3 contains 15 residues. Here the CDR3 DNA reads TGCGCCAGCAGCTTGGGGGGACAGAACACAGATACGCAGTATTTT. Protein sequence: CASSLGGQNTDTQYF.

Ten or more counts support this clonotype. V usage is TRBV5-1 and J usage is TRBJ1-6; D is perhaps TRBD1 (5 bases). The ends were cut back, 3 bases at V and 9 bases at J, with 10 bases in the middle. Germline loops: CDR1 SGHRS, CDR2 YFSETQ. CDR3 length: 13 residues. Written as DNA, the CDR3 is TGCGCCAGCAGCTCCAGGGAGGCTTCACCCCTCCACTTT. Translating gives CASSSREASPLHF.

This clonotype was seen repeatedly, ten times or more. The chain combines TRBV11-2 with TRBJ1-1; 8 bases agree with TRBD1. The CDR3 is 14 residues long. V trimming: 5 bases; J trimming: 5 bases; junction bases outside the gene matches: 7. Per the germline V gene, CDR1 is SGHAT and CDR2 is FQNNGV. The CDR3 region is CASSVDRGRTEAFF. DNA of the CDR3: TGTGCCAGCAGCGTCGACAGGGGACGGACTGAAGCTTTCTTT.

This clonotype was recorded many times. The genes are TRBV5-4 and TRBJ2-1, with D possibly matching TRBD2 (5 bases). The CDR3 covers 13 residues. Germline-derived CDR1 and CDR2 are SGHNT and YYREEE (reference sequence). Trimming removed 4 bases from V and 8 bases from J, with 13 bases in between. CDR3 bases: TGTGCCAGCAGCACGGACTCGCAGGATGAGCAGTTCTTC. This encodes CASSTDSQDEQFF.

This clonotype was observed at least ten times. The CDR3 is CASAPGLSNTGELFF. The DNA of the CDR3 is TGTGCCAGCGCCCCCGGACTTTCGAACACCGGGGAGCTGTTTTTT. This chain connects TRBV6-6 to TRBJ2-2; tentative D call: TRBD2 (5 bases). Per the germline V gene, CDR1 is MNHNY and CDR2 is SVGAGI (reference sequence). V lost 8 bases and J 0 bases, leaving 13 bases between the germline ends. The CDR3 runs to 15 residues.

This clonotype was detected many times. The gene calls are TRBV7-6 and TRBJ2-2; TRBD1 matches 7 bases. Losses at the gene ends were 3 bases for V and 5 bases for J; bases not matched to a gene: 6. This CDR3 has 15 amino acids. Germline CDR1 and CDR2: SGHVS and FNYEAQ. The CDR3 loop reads CASSFQQGKTGELFF. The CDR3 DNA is TGTGCCAGCAGCTTCCAACAGGGGAAAACCGGGGAGCTGTTTTTT.